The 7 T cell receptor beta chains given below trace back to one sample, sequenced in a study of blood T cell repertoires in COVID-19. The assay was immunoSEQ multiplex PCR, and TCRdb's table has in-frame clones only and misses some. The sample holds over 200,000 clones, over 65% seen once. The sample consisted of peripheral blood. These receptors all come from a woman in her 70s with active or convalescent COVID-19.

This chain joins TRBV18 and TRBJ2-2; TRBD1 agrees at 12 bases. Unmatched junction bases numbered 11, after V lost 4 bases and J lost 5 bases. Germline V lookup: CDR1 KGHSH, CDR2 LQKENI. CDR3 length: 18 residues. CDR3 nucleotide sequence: TGTGCCAGCTCACTTTTCTCCGGGACAGGGGGCGAGACCGGGGAGCTGTTTTTT. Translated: CASSLFSGTGGETGELFF.

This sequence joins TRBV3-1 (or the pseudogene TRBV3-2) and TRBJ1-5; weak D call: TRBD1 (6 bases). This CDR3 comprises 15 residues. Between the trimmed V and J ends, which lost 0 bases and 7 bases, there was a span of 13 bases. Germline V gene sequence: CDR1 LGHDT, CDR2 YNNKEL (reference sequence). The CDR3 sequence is CASSQDSRGEQPQHF. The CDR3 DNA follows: TGTGCCAGCAGCCAAGATAGCAGGGGAGAACAGCCCCAGCATTTT.

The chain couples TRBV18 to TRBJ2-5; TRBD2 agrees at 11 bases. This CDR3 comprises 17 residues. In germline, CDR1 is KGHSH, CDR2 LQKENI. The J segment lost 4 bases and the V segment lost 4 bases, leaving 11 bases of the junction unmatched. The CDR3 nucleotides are TGTGCCAGCTCACTAACCTCCCTAGCGGGGGGTGCAGAGACCCAGTACTTC. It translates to CASSLTSLAGGAETQYF.

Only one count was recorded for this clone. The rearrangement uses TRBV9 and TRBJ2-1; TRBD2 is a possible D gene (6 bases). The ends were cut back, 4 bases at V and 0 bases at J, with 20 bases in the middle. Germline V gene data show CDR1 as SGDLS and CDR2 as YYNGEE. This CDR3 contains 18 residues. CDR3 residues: CASSSPGGTPSSYNEQFF. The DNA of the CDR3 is TGTGCCAGCAGCTCTCCCGGGGGAACCCCTTCCTCCTACAATGAGCAGTTCTTC.

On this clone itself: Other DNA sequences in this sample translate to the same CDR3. CDR3 nucleotides: TGCAGTGCTAGAGGGAGCAATGAGCAGTTCTTC. Translation gives CSARGSNEQFF. The chain links TRBV20-1 to TRBJ2-1; D is undetermined. V shed 1 base and J shed 6 bases, with 4 bases lying between them. Germline V gene data show CDR1 as DFQATT and CDR2 as SNEGSKA (reference sequence). The CDR3 covers 11 residues.

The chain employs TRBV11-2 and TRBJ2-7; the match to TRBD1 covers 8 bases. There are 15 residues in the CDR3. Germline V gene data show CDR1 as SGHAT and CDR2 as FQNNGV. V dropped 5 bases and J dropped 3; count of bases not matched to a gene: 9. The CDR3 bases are TGTGCCAGCAGCGCCGGCGGCGGACAGGGCTACGAGCAGTACTTC. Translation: CASSAGGGQGYEQYF.

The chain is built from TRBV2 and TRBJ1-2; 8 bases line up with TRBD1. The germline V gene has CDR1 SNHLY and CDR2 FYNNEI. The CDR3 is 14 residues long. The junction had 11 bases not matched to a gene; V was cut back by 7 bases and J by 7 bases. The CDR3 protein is CASIKTGGVGGYTF. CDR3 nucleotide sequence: TGTGCCAGCATTAAAACAGGGGGGGTAGGTGGCTACACCTTC. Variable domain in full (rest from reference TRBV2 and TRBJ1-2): EPEVTQTPSHQVTQMGQEVILRCVPISNHLYFYWYRQILGQKVEFLVSFYNNEISEKSEIFDDQFSVERPDGSNFTLKIRSTKLEDSAMYFCASIKTGGVGGYTFGSGTRLTVV.